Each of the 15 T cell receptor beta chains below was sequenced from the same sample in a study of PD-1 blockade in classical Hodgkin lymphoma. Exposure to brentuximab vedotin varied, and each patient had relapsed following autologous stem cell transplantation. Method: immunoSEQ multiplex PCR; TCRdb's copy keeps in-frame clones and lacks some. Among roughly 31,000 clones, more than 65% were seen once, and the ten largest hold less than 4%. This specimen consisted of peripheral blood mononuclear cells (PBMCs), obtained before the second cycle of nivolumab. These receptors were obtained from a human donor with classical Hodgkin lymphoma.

CDR3 nucleotides: TGTGCCAGCAGTTGGGGACGGGAGAGAGAGAGGAGGGGGATGGCCGAGCAGTACTTC. This codes for CASSWGRERERRGMAEQYF. The chain links TRBV27 to TRBJ2-7, with D perhaps being TRBD1 or TRBD2 (6 bases each). CDR3 size: 19 residues. Germline CDR1 reads MNHEY; CDR2 reads SMNVEV (reference sequence). V lost 4 bases, J lost 6 bases, and 31 bases lay in between.

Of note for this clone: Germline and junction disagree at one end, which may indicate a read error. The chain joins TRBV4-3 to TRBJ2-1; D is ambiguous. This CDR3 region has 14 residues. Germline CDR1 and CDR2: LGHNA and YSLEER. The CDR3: CASSPSDSHNEQFF. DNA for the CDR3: TGCGCCAGCAGCCCCTCTGACTCCCACAATGAGCAGTTCTTC.

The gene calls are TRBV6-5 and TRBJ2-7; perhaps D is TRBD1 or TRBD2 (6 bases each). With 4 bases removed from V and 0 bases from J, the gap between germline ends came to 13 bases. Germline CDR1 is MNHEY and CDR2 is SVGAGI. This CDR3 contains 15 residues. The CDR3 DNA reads TGTGCCAGCAGTTTGGGGGGCGTGAGCTCCTACGAGCAGTACTTC. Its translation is CASSLGGVSSYEQYF.

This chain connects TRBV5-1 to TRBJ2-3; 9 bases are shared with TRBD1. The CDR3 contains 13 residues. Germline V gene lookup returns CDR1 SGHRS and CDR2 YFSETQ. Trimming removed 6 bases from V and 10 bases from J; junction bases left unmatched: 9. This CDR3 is CASNRDRVSAQYF. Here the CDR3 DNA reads TGCGCCAGCAACCGGGACAGGGTTTCGGCGCAGTATTTT.

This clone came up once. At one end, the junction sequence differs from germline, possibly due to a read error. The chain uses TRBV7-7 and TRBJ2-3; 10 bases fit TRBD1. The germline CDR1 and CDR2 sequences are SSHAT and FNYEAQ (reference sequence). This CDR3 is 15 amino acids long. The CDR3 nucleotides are TGTGCTAGCAGCCCTGGGACAGGGGCGGCAGATACGCAGTATTTT. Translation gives CASSPGTGAADTQYF.

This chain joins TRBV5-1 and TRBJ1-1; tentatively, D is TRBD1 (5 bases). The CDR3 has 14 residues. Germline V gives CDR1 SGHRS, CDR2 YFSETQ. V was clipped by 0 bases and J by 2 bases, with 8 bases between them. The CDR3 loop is CASSLGGANTEAFF. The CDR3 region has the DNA TGCGCCAGCAGCTTGGGAGGGGCCAACACTGAAGCTTTCTTT.

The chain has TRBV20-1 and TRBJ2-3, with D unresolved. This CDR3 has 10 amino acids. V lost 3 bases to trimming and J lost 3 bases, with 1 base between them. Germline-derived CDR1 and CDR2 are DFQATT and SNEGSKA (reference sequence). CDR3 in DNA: TGCAGTGCTAGTACAGATACGCAGTATTTT. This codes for CSASTDTQYF.

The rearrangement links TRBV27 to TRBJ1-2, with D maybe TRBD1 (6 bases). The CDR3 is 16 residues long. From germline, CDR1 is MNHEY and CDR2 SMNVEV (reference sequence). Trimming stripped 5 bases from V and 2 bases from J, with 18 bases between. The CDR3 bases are TGTGCCAGCAGTCCCCTAGGACAGATGGGGAACTATGGCTACACCTTC. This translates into CASSPLGQMGNYGYTF.

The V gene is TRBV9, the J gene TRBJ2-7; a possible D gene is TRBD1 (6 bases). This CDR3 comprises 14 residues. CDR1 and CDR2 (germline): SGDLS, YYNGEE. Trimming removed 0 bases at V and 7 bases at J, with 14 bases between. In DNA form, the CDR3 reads TGTGCCAGCAGCGTAGGAGGGGGAGTGGGAGAGCAGTACTTC. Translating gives CASSVGGGVGEQYF.

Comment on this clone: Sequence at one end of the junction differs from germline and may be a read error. The CDR3 loop reads CASSQIPGAALRF. CDR3 coding DNA: TGTGCCAGCAGCCAAATACCAGGGGCCGCCCTCCGTTTT. The V call is TRBV7-9, the J call TRBJ1-1, with D possibly matching TRBD1 (6 bases). CDR1 SEHNR and CDR2 FQNEAQ come from the germline V gene (reference sequence). The CDR3 is 13 residues long.

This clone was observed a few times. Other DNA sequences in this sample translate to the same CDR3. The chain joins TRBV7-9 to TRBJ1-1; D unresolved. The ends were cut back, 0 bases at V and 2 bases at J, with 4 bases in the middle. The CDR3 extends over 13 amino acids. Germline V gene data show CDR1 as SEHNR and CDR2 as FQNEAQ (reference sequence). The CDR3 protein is CASSLALNTEAFF. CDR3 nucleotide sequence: TGTGCCAGCAGCTTAGCCCTTAACACTGAAGCTTTCTTT.

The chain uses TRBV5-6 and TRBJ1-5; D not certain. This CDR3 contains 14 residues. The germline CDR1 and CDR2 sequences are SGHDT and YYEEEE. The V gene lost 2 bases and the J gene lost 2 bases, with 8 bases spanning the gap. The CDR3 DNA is TGTGCCAGCAGCTTTTACGAAGGCAATCAGCCCCAGCATTTT. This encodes CASSFYEGNQPQHF.

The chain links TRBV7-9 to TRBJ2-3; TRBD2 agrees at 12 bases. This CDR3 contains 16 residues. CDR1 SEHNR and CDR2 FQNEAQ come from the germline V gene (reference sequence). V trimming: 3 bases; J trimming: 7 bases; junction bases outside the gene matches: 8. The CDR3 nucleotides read TGTGCCAGCAGCTTTTCTAGCGGGAGGGCCATGAATACGCAGTATTTT. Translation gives CASSFSSGRAMNTQYF.

The CDR3 bases are TGTGCCAGCAGCCAAGATGCGGCCTCCTACGAGCAGTACTTC. It is translated as CASSQDAASYEQYF. The rearrangement uses TRBV4-2 and TRBJ2-7; D ambiguous. In germline, CDR1 is LGHNA, CDR2 YNFKEQ. V lost 0 bases to trimming and J lost 0 bases, with 6 bases between them. CDR3 length: 14 amino acids.

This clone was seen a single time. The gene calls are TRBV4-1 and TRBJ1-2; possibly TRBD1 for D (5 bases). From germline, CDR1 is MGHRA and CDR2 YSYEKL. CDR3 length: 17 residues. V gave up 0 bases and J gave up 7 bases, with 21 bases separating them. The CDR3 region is CASSQDRWGSQLSGYTF. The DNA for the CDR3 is TGCGCCAGCAGCCAAGATAGGTGGGGGTCCCAACTAAGTGGCTACACCTTC.